The source of this TCR beta chain is a study of blood T cell repertoires in COVID-19. Study details: Sources were T cells, B-cell-depleted T cells, or PBMCs; the material itself was cDNA or gDNA.

CDR1 and CDR2 (germline): MDHEN, SYDVKM. This CDR3 region has 15 residues. V trimming: 6 bases; J trimming: 3 bases; junction bases outside the gene matches: 7. This clone was observed many times. In the original workflow: For nucleated cells, counts were estimated from reference gene primer amplification. Profiled with immunoSEQ multiplex PCR; TCRdb holds only in-frame clones, not every one. That table furnishes V, J and clone size, whereas the DNA furnished D and trimming. The sample records 200,000 to 250,000 clones, roughly 90% being singletons. The chain has TRBV28 and TRBJ1-2; 10 bases align to TRBD1. This clonotype was obtained from a man aged 25 to 45 who had recovered from COVID-19. The sequencing input was peripheral blood. CDR3 sequence (DNA): TGTGCCAGCAGCCGCCGGGACAGGGGAGACTATGGCTACACCTTC. Translated, it gives CASSRRDRGDYGYTF.